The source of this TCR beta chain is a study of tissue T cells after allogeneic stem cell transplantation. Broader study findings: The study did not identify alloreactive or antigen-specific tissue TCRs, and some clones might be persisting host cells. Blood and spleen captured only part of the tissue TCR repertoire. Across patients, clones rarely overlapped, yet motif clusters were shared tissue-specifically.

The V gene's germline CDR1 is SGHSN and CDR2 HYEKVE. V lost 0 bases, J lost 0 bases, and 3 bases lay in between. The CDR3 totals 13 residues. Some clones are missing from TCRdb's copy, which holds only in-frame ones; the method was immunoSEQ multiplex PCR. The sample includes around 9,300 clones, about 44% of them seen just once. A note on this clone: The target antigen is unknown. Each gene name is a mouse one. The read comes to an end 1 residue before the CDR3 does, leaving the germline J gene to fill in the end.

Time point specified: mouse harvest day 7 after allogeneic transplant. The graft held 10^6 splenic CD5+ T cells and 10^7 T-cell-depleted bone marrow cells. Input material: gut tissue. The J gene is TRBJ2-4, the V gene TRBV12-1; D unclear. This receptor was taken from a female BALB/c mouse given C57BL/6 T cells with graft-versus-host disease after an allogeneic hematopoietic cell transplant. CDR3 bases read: TGTGCCAGCTCTCTCGACAGTCAAAACACCTTGTAC. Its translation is CASSLDSQNTLY. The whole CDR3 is CASSLDSQNTLYF.